This T cell receptor beta chain was found in a study of blood T cells in healthy people across ages. The study's findings and limits: TCR beta diversity correlated strongly with naive T cell percentage. It was the long-lived donors that had more naive CD4+ cells and higher diversity than aged donors.

This clonotype was observed a few times. The antigen is not known. Germline V gene sequence: CDR1 SGHVS, CDR2 FNYEAQ. CDR3 length equals 17 residues. The V and J ends lost 5 bases and 5 bases respectively, with 24 bases between them. Primers used in a second PCR of roughly 7 to 11 cycles were a sample-barcoded 5' primer and a J-beta primer mix. TCRdb passed the 5' RACE reads through MiXCR, listing each CDR3 protein once. The table shows 1.5 million to 2 million distinct CDR3 sequences, with about 31% occurring only once. The chain employs TRBV7-6 and TRBJ2-5; D ambiguous. Sequenced sample: blood. This clonotype originated in a woman aged 25 to 45 in good health. CDR3 protein: CASSISPRLLRMETQYF. For the CDR3, the DNA is TGTGCCAGCAGCATTTCCCCTAGGCTTCTTAGAATGGAGACCCAGTACTTC.